The entry that follows covers one TCR beta chain sequence. CDR1 is SNHLY and CDR2 is FYNNEI in the germline V gene. J gave up 2 bases and V 5 bases, and 3 bases lay outside the gene matches. CDR3 length: 14 amino acids. The sample comes from a study of blood T cell repertoires in COVID-19. Study as a whole: PBMCs, B-cell-depleted T cells, or T cells provided the cDNA or gDNA that made up the material.

Per the authors' pipeline: It was from reference gene primer amplification that nucleated cell counts were estimated. Clones were sequenced by immunoSEQ multiplex PCR, and TCRdb holds only the in-frame ones, with some missing. V, J and clone size derive from that table, while D and trimming were established from the DNA sequence. The repertoire has about 210,000 clones, 84% of them found once; the top ten carry roughly 8%. Sequencing was done on a sample of peripheral blood. J is TRBJ1-3 and V is TRBV2, with 7 bases aligning to TRBD1. The receptor comes from a woman aged 45-65 years with active or convalescent COVID-19. Here the CDR3 reads CASSSDRAGNTIYF. The DNA for the CDR3 is TGTGCCAGCAGTTCCGACAGGGCTGGAAACACCATATATTTT.